This TCR beta chain was profiled in a study of T-cell reconstitution after alpha-beta-depleted transplantation in children (TCRdb year 2016). About the investigation overall: Using TCR repertoire profiling, the study quantitatively followed how T-cell immune reconstitution unfolded in children after TCRalphabeta/CD19-depleted allogeneic hematopoietic cell transplantation.

The protocol used for the library was PCR. The instrument was an Illumina HiSeq 2500. To normalize quantification of the TCRbeta repertoire, the TCR libraries were built with molecular barcoding that relied on unique molecular identifiers. Starting from the raw public reads, TCRdb applied fastp trimming at Q25, assembled clones with MiXCR and retained in-frame beta chains. Entries are consolidated by CDR3 protein sequence, retaining the most common genes and DNA. The sample includes 100,000 or so distinct CDR3 sequences, with 10% to 15% observed a single time. The ten top clones hold approximately 13% of the sample. In this sample, this clonotype turned up a few times. Its antigen remains undetermined. Per-nucleotide qualities are absent, and no much larger clonotype sits a single base away. V is pared back by 1 base and J by 3 bases, with 10 bases lying between the germline termini. CDR1 is given as DFQATT and CDR2 as SNEGSKA, both from the germline V gene (reference sequence). Taken from cysteine to phenylalanine, the CDR3 has 13 residues. Left in the record is the CDR3 DNA by itself, 39 bases read in frame from the first base.

This clonotype was obtained from a human donor who donated a stem cell graft to a child with inherited bone marrow failure. The material sequenced was PBMCs from the stem cell graft donor, taken from the stem cell graft. The receptor chain draws on TRBV20-1 and TRBJ2-7; TRBD1 is possibly the D segment (5 matching bases). The CDR3 region has the sequence CSARVRDSYEQYF. The DNA sequence is as follows: TGCAGTGCTAGAGTTAGAGACAGCTACGAGCAGTACTTC.